Shown below are 27 T cell receptor beta chains from a single sample sequenced in a study of human T cells and chemical hapten exposure. Regarding time point: patch test 1, 2 weeks after DPC sensitization. Specified treatment: therapeutic diphenylcyclopropenone sensitization with weekly scalp DPC. MiXCR was run by TCRdb on the RACE reads, yielding one entry per CDR3 protein. The table lists about 380,000 distinct CDR3 sequences, roughly 4.8% of them singletons. The sequenced sample was whole blood, obtained in connection with sensitization to the hapten diphenylcyclopropenone (DPC). These receptors were taken from a woman aged 45 to 65 with alopecia areata. Some clones in this sample may be carry-over from other donors' samples.

The J gene is TRBJ1-2, the V gene TRBV5-6, with a weak D call TRBD1 (5 bases). The CDR3 runs to 15 residues. Germline assignment: CDR1 SGHDT and CDR2 YYEEEE. Deletions cut 4 bases from V and 0 bases from J, with 13 bases between. CDR3 region: CASSDGAQPNYGYTF. In DNA form, the CDR3 reads TGTGCCAGCAGCGACGGGGCACAGCCTAACTATGGCTACACCTTC.

In this sample, this clonotype turned up a few times. The V and J genes are TRBV7-2 and TRBJ1-5; tentatively, D is TRBD1 (6 bases). The V end lost 5 bases, the J end lost 6 bases, and 17 bases lay between the germline ends. The germline V gene has CDR1 SGHTA and CDR2 FQGNSA. The CDR3 spans 15 residues. CDR3 nucleotides: TGTGCCAGCAGCCCCCGGGGGGGCTCTGGTCAGCCCCAGCATTTT. The encoded protein is CASSPRGGSGQPQHF.

This sequence joins TRBV3-1 and TRBJ2-3, with TRBD2 matching over 8 bases. Germline V gene data show CDR1 as LGHDT and CDR2 as YNNKEL (reference sequence). CDR3 size: 17 residues. The junction had 9 bases not matched to a gene; V was cut back by 4 bases and J by 0 bases. CDR3 loop: CASSRMLPGGSTDTQYF. Written as DNA, the CDR3 is TGTGCCAGCAGCCGTATGTTGCCGGGGGGGAGCACAGATACGCAGTATTTT.

This clonotype came up many times. The chain combines TRBV7-2 with TRBJ1-5; 7 nucleotides align to TRBD1. The germline V gene encodes CDR1 SGHTA and CDR2 FQGNSA. The trim removed 8 bases at V and 4 bases at J, leaving 11 bases unmatched. The CDR3 runs 15 residues. As DNA, the CDR3 is TGTGCCAGCCGCCGGGACAGATTCGGGAATCAGCCCCAGCATTTT. Protein product: CASRRDRFGNQPQHF.

There are many counts of this clonotype. A read error may be the cause here, since a much bigger clone is one base away. V and J are TRBV12-3 or TRBV12-4 and TRBJ2-7, with D uncertain. Trimming stripped 3 bases from V and 2 bases from J, with 2 bases between. The CDR3 extends over 11 amino acids. CDR3 DNA sequence: TGTGCCAGCAGTTTTGCCTACGAGCAGTACTTC. This gives the protein CASSFAYEQYF.

This clonotype has more than one count but fewer than ten. The chain uses TRBV5-6 and TRBJ1-1; D possibly corresponds to TRBD1 (5 bases). Per germline, CDR1 SGHDT and CDR2 YYEEEE. The CDR3 has 14 amino acids. The V end was cut by 1 base, the J end by 3 bases, with 10 bases between. Here the CDR3 reads CASSLNRLYTEAFF. Written as DNA, the CDR3 is TGTGCCAGCAGCTTGAACAGGCTTTACACTGAAGCTTTCTTT.

The rearrangement links TRBV20-1 to TRBJ1-1; tentatively, D is TRBD1 (6 bases). Trimming cost V 4 bases and J 0 bases, with 9 bases left between them. CDR3 length: 13 amino acids. Germline values: CDR1 DFQATT, CDR2 SNEGSKA (reference sequence). CDR3 sequence (DNA): TGCAGTGCTAACAAGGGGGTGAACACTGAAGCTTTCTTT. Translated, it gives CSANKGVNTEAFF.

V is TRBV28 and J is TRBJ2-1; D uncertain. The CDR3 contains 13 residues. V dropped 1 base and J dropped 7 bases, with 8 bases sitting between them. Germline lookup yields CDR1 MDHEN and CDR2 SYDVKM. The CDR3 loop is CASSLSAVNEQFF. CDR3 DNA: TGTGCCAGCAGTTTATCCGCCGTGAATGAGCAGTTCTTC.

This chain links TRBV20-1 with TRBJ2-7; 8 bases map to TRBD1. Looked up from germline, CDR1 is DFQATT and CDR2 is SNEGSKA (reference sequence). The V segment lost 6 bases and the J segment 0 bases; nucleotides outside the gene matches: 7. The CDR3 loop spans 14 amino acids. CDR3 amino acids: CSAIRTGSSYEQYF. In DNA, the CDR3 is TGCAGTGCAATTCGGACAGGGAGCTCCTACGAGCAGTACTTC.

This chain links TRBV12-3 or TRBV12-4 with TRBJ2-3; D remains ambiguous. This CDR3 contains 13 residues. V was cut by 5 bases and J by 8 bases, with 14 bases left in between. CDR3 in amino acids: CASSPFDIGTQYF. The CDR3 DNA follows: TGTGCCAGCAGTCCCTTCGACATCGGTACGCAGTATTTT.

This clonotype was counted many times. As DNA, the CDR3 is TGCAGCGTTGCCCCGGCCACGCCGAACACTGAAGCTTTCTTT. The encoded protein is CSVAPATPNTEAFF. V gene TRBV29-1 combines with J gene TRBJ1-1, with no clear D. The V gene lost 4 bases and the J gene lost 1 base, with 13 bases spanning the gap. Germline lookup yields CDR1 SQVTM and CDR2 ANQGSEA. This CDR3 has 14 amino acids.

This clonotype was detected a few times. The chain joins TRBV11-2 to TRBJ1-2; D uncertain. The V and J ends lost 3 bases and 10 bases respectively, with 12 bases between them. CDR3 size: 12 residues. From germline, CDR1 is SGHAT and CDR2 FQNNGV. CDR3 sequence: CASSFSPLIYTF. The CDR3 nucleotides are TGTGCCAGCAGCTTCTCCCCTCTTATCTACACCTTC. Combining the CDR3 with reference TRBV11-2 and TRBJ1-2 gives the whole variable domain EAGVAQSPRYKIIEKRQSVAFWCNPISGHATLYWYQQILGQGPKLLIQFQNNGVVDDSQLPKDRFSAERLKGVDSTLKIQPAKLEDSAVYLCASSFSPLIYTFGSGTRLTVV.

The V and J genes are TRBV6-2 or TRBV6-3 and TRBJ2-3; no definite D call. V lost 6 bases, J lost 0 bases, and 13 bases lay in between. The CDR3 spans 15 residues. Per the germline V gene, CDR1 is MNHEY and CDR2 is SVGEGT. CDR3 residues: CASRNRVLSTDTQYF. The CDR3 bases are TGTGCCAGCAGAAACAGAGTCTTGAGCACAGATACGCAGTATTTT.

There are many counts of this clonotype. The chain is built from TRBV12-3 or TRBV12-4 and TRBJ1-4; tentative D call: TRBD1 (5 bases). The CDR3 is 17 amino acids. V was pared by 6 bases and J by 7 bases, with 24 bases between. As DNA, the CDR3 is TGTGCCAGCAGAGTAGACGACATTGCGGGGGAAGGTGAAAAACTGTTTTTT. Amino acid sequence: CASRVDDIAGEGEKLFF.

With respect to this clonotype: Given a much more abundant clone one base away, this may be a read error. This chain uses TRBV28 with TRBJ2-5; tentatively, D is TRBD1 (6 bases). The ends were cut back, 5 bases at V and 2 bases at J, with 12 bases in the middle. The CDR3 spans 14 residues. Germline assignment: CDR1 MDHEN and CDR2 SYDVKM. The CDR3 loop reads CASSPTGLQETQYF. DNA of the CDR3: TGTGCCAGCAGTCCTACAGGGTTACAAGAGACCCAGTACTTC.

V usage is TRBV5-5 and J usage is TRBJ1-4; no reliable D call. The CDR3 length is 15 residues. CDR1 and CDR2 (germline): SGHKS, YYEKEE (reference sequence). Trimming pared 4 bases from V and 0 bases from J, leaving 10 bases between. In DNA form, the CDR3 reads TGTGCCAGCAGCGGAGACGGTGCAACTAATGAAAAACTGTTTTTT. Translated, it gives CASSGDGATNEKLFF.

The DNA of the CDR3 is TGTGCCAGCAGCCTCTTGGACGGCCCGAACACCGGGGAGCTGTTTTTT. Amino acids: CASSLLDGPNTGELFF. J is TRBJ2-2 and V is TRBV3-1; D not certain. The CDR3 totals 16 residues. The germline V gene has CDR1 LGHDT and CDR2 YNNKEL (reference sequence). Trimming stripped 4 bases from V and 0 bases from J, with 12 bases between.

This clonotype was seen a handful of times. The chain couples TRBV20-1 to TRBJ2-7; 10 positions agree with TRBD1. From germline, CDR1 is DFQATT and CDR2 SNEGSKA (reference sequence). This CDR3 comprises 13 residues. V shed 4 bases, J shed 5 bases, and the junction held 5 bases outside the gene matches. CDR3 protein: CSATTGQGDEQYF. As DNA, the CDR3 is TGCAGTGCTACCACCGGACAGGGGGACGAGCAGTACTTC.

This clonotype was counted between two and nine times. This sequence joins TRBV6-5 and TRBJ2-2; TRBD2 matches 11 bases. Germline CDR1 MNHEY, CDR2 SVGAGI. J lost 8 bases, V lost 5 bases, and 7 bases had no gene match. This CDR3 has 15 residues. Here the CDR3 DNA reads TGTGCCAGCAGTCCAATAGCGGGAGGGGCTGGGGAGCTGTTTTTT. Translating it yields CASSPIAGGAGELFF.

This clonotype was detected many times. J is TRBJ2-2 and V is TRBV6-2 or TRBV6-3; D remains unclear. This CDR3 region has 12 residues. Germline CDR1 reads MNHEY; CDR2 reads SVGEGT. V dropped 6 bases and J dropped 1 base, with 3 bases sitting between them. CDR3 nucleotide sequence: TGTGCCAGCAGGAGGAACACCGGGGAGCTGTTTTTT. It encodes CASRRNTGELFF.

The V call is TRBV27, the J call TRBJ1-2, with unresolved D. The CDR3 length is 13 residues. Germline CDR1 reads MNHEY; CDR2 reads SMNVEV (reference sequence). Trimming left V 2 bases short and J 8 bases short, with 12 bases between. CDR3 bases: TGTGCCAGCAGTTTAAAGCGAAGTGGCGGCTACACCTTC. Translating it yields CASSLKRSGGYTF.

This clonotype was detected ten times or more. This rearrangement joins TRBV9 to TRBJ2-3, with 8 positions matching TRBD2. Per germline, CDR1 SGDLS and CDR2 YYNGEE. The CDR3 is 16 residues long. Trimming cost V 0 bases and J 1 base; bases outside gene matches: 4. CDR3 nucleotide sequence: TGTGCCAGCAGCGTAGCGGGAGGGGGTGGCACAGATACGCAGTATTTT. This translates into CASSVAGGGGTDTQYF.

The chain has TRBV27 and TRBJ2-7, with 13 bases identical to TRBD2. V was pared by 5 bases and J by 6 bases, with 10 bases of the junction left unmatched. Germline loops: CDR1 MNHEY, CDR2 SMNVEV (reference sequence). The CDR3 totals 16 residues. The DNA of the CDR3 is TGTGCCAGCAGTCCCTGGACTAGCGGGAGTGCAGGCGAGCAGTACTTC. Translation: CASSPWTSGSAGEQYF.

This clonotype was picked up many times. V usage is TRBV29-1 and J usage is TRBJ2-1, with D unclear. V lost 5 bases and J 0 bases, leaving 11 bases between the germline ends. CDR3 length: 14 amino acids. Per germline, CDR1 SQVTM and CDR2 ANQGSEA. The CDR3 DNA follows: TGCAGCGTTAAGCAAGTCAGCTCCTACAATGAGCAGTTCTTC. This encodes CSVKQVSSYNEQFF.

At least ten counts were recorded for this clonotype. This chain links TRBV10-2 with TRBJ1-1; D unresolved. Germline assignment: CDR1 WSHSY and CDR2 SAAADI. The CDR3 contains 17 residues. The V end lost 2 bases, the J end lost 4 bases, and 20 bases lay between the germline ends. CDR3 DNA: TGCGCCAGCAGTGAGCCCAGGACCGGTGGGTTTTTCACTGAAGCTTTCTTT. Translation: CASSEPRTGGFFTEAFF.

This rearrangement joins TRBV27 to TRBJ1-5, with a possible D match to TRBD1 (6 bases). In germline, CDR1 is MNHEY, CDR2 SMNVEV (reference sequence). The CDR3 totals 15 residues. V lost 5 bases, J lost 2 bases, and 13 bases lay in between. In nucleotides, the CDR3 is TGTGCCAGCAGTCTCAACAGGGACGGCAATCAGCCCCAGCATTTT. Translating gives CASSLNRDGNQPQHF.

This clonotype occurred many times. V is TRBV9 and J is TRBJ2-3; 10 bases match TRBD1. With V trimmed by 3 bases and J by 3 bases, 7 bases remained unmatched. The CDR3 covers 16 residues. CDR1 is SGDLS and CDR2 is YYNGEE in the germline V gene. CDR3 coding DNA: TGTGCCAGCAGCGCGGGACAGGGGCCTGGGACAGATACGCAGTATTTT. Translated, it gives CASSAGQGPGTDTQYF.